This T cell receptor (beta chain) is from a study of OX40 agonist ivuxolimab in advanced cancers. About the full investigation: The costimulatory receptor OX40 (CD134) was targeted by ivuxolimab, a fully human IgG2 agonistic monoclonal antibody. Prior anti-PD-1, anti-PD-L1 or anti-CTLA-4 therapy was permitted, and about two fifths of dose-escalation patients had received checkpoint inhibitors. In the dose-escalation cohort, more than 75% of patients were male, and the mean age was roughly 60 years, with a range of about 23 to 85. Intravenous ivuxolimab was administered to patients every 2 weeks at six dose levels: 0.01, 0.1, 0.3, 1.5, 3 and 10 mg/kg. Partial responses occurred in three dose-escalation patients, of whom one had hepatocellular carcinoma and two had cutaneous melanoma. The paper describes the monotherapy dose-escalation part (N of about 52 patients) of the phase I trial of ivuxolimab. Peripheral TCRbeta sequencing was intended to test whether TCR sequence diversity was altered and clonal T-cell expansion was caused by ivuxolimab. Among the 52 dose-escalation patients, about 20 had hepatocellular carcinoma, approximately 15 melanoma, 9 renal cell carcinoma and 9 head and neck cancer. Overall results and qualifications from the work: In partial responders in the 0.1-3.0 mg/kg groups, normalized peripheral clonal expansion was found to be among the lowest, especially among CD8+ T cells. Clonal expansion of both CD4+ and CD8+ blood T cells was observed from baseline to week 6 at doses 0.1 to 3.0 mg/kg. After ivuxolimab, more expanded clones were found on average in CD8+ T cells than in CD4+ T cells. Antigen specificity was not determined for the clonally expanded peripheral T cells. Low levels of normalized T-cell clonal expansion were also seen in some patients who did not respond.

Points on this clone: Its antigen has not been determined. The input lacks base qualities; no much larger clone sits a single base away.

V and J are truncated by 5 bases and 2 bases respectively, leaving an intervening sequence of 16 bases. Its CDR3 holds 15 amino acids, cysteine through phenylalanine. CDR3 DNA is the only sequence kept; it has 45 bases, read in frame from the first base. CDR1 and CDR2 are read off the germline V gene as SGHTA and FQGNSA. The trial excluded patients who had a history of autoimmune disease or were on systemic immunosuppression. In every dose cohort, peripheral blood was drawn for TCR sequencing at baseline, cycle 4 day 1, and cycle 7 day 1. Samples were obtained from an open-label, multicenter, first-in-human phase I dose-escalation trial of ivuxolimab. Adults with locally advanced or metastatic melanoma, renal cell, hepatocellular, or head and neck squamous cell carcinoma were enrolled in the trial. Before TCR sequencing, CD4+ and CD8+ T cells were separately sorted from peripheral blood. For sequencing of the TCRbeta CDR3 region, genomic DNA was extracted from the sorted cells. The immunoSEQ Assay was used for sequencing of TCRbeta CDR3 regions. This immuneACCESS table, as held by TCRdb, lists in-frame sequences with V and J called but not all clones. Of the missing ones, under half trace to an unresolved V gene in checked studies; the others have no known cause. Within this sample are 74,000 or so clones, with about 85% of them counted one time only. Approximately 2% of the sample comes from the top ten.

The sequencing here drew on CD4+ or CD8+ T cells sorted from blood, taken in a trial of the OX40 agonist ivuxolimab. The rearrangement joined TRBV7-2 to TRBJ2-7, and possibly TRBD2, on 6 matching bases. The origin of this receptor is an adult with an advanced solid tumor such as melanoma, head and neck, liver or kidney cancer. The DNA is TGTGCCAGCAGCCCCCGGGCTAGCGCGGCCTACGAGCAGTACTTC. The resulting protein is CASSPRASAAYEQYF.